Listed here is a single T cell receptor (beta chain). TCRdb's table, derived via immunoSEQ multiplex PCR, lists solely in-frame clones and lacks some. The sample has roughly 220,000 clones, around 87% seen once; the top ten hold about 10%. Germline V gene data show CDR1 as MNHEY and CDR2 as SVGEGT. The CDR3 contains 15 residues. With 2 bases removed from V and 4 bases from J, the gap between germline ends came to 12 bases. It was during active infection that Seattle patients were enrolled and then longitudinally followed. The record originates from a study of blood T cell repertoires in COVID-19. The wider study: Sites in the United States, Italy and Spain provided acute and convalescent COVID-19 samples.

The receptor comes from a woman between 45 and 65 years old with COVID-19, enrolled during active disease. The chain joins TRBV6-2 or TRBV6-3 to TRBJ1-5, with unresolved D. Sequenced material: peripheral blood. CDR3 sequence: CASSYGRRENQPQHF. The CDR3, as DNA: TGTGCCAGCAGTTACGGGAGACGGGAAAATCAGCCCCAGCATTTT.